What follows describes a single TCR beta chain. Its target is unknown. These data originate in a study of memory CD4+ T cells and cytomegalovirus serostatus. On the study more broadly: Donors were healthy Belgian adults, 9 or 10 CMV seropositive and around 23 seronegative.

CDR1 and CDR2 from the germline V gene are SEHNR and FQNEAQ (reference sequence). The CDR3 has 13 residues. V lost 4 bases and J lost 3, with 9 bases in between. TCRdb keeps only in-frame clones here, not all; method: immunoSEQ multiplex PCR. The profile shows 70,000 or so clones, around 82% of them singletons. Points from the study as a whole: About two fifths of the roughly 150 known CMV-associated TCRbeta sequences appeared in CD4+ memory. Suggested: most of the CMV-linked TCR signature lies in CD4+ memory cells.

The sort gate was single viable CD3+CD4+CD8-CD45RO+ cells for memory CD4+ T cells. Serum IgG to CMV pp150, pp28, p38 and p52 defined serostatus. Sequencing was done on a sample of memory CD4+ T cells from blood. The source is an adult in good health and CMV-seropositive. The chain has TRBV7-9 and TRBJ1-2, with TRBD1 as a possible D gene (5 bases). The CDR3, as DNA: TGTGCCAGCAGCTCCGGGGCGGACTATGGCTACACCTTC. Its translation: CASSSGADYGYTF. The full variable domain, its missing parts supplied by reference TRBV7-9 and TRBJ1-2, is DTGVSQNPRHKITKRGQNVTFRCDPISEHNRLYWYRQTLGQGPEFLTYFQNEAQLEKSRLLSDRFSAERPKGSFSTLEIQRTEQGDSAMYLCASSSGADYGYTFGSGTRLTVV.